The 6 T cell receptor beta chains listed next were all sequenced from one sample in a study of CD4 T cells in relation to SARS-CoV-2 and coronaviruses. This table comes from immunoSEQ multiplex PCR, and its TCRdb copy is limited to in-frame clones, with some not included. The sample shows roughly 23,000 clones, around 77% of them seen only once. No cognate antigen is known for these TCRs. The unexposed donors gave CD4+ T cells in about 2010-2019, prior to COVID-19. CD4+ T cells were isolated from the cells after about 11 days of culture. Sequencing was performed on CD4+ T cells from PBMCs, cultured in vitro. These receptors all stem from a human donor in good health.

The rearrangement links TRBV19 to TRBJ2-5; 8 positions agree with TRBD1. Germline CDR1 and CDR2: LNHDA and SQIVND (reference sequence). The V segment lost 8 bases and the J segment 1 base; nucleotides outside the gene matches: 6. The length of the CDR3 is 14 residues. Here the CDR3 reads CASEDRVAQETQYF. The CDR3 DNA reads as TGTGCCAGTGAGGACAGGGTAGCCCAAGAGACCCAGTACTTC.

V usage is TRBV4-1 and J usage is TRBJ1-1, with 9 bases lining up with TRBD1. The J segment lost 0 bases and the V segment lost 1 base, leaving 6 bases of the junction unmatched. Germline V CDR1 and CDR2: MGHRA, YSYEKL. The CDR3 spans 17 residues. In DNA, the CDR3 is TGCGCCAGCAGCCAAGCGGGACAGGGTGTCATGAACACTGAAGCTTTCTTT. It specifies CASSQAGQGVMNTEAFF.

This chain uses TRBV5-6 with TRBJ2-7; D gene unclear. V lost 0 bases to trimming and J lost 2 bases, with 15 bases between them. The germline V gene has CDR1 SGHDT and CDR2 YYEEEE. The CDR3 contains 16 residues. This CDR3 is CASSLAWGYETYEQYF. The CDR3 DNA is TGTGCCAGCAGCTTGGCTTGGGGTTATGAAACCTACGAGCAGTACTTC.

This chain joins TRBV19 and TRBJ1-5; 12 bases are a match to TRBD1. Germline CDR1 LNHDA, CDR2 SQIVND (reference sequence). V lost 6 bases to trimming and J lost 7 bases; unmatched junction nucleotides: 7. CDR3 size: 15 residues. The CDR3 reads CASSRDRGRVQPQHF. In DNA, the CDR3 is TGTGCCAGTAGCCGGGACAGGGGGCGAGTACAGCCCCAGCATTTT.

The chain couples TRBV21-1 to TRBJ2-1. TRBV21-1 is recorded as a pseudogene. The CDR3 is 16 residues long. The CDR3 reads CASSMCPGRTYNEQFF. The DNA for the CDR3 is TGTGCCAGCAGTATGTGTCCAGGGAGAACCTACAATGAGCAGTTCTTC.

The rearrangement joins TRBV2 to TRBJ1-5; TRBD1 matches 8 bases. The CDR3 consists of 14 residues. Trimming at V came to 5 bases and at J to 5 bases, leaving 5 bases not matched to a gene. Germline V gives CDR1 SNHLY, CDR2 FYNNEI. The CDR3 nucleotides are TGTGCCAGCAGTTGGGACAGGAGTCATCAGCCCCAGCATTTT. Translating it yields CASSWDRSHQPQHF.